This T cell receptor beta chain was documented in a study of blood T cell repertoires in COVID-19. Assay: immunoSEQ multiplex PCR; the TCRdb copy retains only in-frame clones and omits some. Of approximately 93,000 clones in the sample, less than 80% were seen once. V was trimmed by 5 bases and J by 6 bases, leaving 8 bases between them. The CDR3 totals 12 residues. Germline V gene lookup returns CDR1 SGHTS and CDR2 YDEGEE. This chain connects TRBV5-8 to TRBJ2-2; D remains unclear. Material: peripheral blood. The sequence was collected from a woman older than 75 with acute or convalescent COVID-19. In DNA, the CDR3 is TGTGCCAGCAGGGCTTTATCCGGGGAGCTGTTTTTT. Translated, it gives CASRALSGELFF.